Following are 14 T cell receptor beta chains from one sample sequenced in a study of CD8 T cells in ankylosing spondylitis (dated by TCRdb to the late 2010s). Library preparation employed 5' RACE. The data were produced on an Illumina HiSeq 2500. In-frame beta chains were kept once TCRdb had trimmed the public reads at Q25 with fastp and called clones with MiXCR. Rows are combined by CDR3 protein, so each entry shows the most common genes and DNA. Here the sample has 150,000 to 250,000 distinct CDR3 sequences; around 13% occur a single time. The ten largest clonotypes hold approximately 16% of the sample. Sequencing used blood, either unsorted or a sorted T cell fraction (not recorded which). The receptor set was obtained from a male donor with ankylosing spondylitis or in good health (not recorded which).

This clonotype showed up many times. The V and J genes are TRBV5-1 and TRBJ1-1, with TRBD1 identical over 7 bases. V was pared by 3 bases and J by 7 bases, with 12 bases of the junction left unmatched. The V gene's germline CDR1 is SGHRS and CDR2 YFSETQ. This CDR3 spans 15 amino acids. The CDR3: CASSYGQEGIDEAFF. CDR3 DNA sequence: TGCGCCAGCAGCTACGGACAGGAAGGGATTGATGAAGCTTTCTTT.

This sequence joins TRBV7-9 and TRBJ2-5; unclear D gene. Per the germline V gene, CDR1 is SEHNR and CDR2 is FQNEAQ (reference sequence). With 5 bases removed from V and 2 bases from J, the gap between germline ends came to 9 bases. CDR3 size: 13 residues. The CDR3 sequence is CASSSMGQETQYF. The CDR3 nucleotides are TGTGCCAGCAGCAGCATGGGACAAGAGACCCAGTACTTC.

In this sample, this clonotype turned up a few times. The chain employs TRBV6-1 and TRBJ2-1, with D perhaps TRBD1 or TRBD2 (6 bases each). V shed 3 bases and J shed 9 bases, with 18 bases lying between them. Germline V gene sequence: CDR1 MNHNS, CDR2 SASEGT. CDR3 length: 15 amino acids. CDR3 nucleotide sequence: TGTGCCAGCAGTGAGTGGGGGGCCGTGGAGTCTGAGCAGTTCTTC. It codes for CASSEWGAVESEQFF.

This chain's CDR3 is CAWSVDPLDEQYF. The CDR3 bases are TGTGCCTGGAGTGTAGACCCCCTAGACGAGCAGTACTTC. This chain joins TRBV30 and TRBJ2-7, with D uncertain. The V gene's germline CDR1 is GTSNPN and CDR2 SVGIG (reference sequence). The CDR3 runs 13 residues. V lost 0 bases and J 5 bases, leaving 11 bases between the germline ends.

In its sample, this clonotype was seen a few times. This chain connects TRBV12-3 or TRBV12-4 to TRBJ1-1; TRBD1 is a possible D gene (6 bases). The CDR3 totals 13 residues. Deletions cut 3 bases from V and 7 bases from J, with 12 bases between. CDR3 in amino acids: CASSFGGLGEAFF. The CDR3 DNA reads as TGTGCCAGCAGTTTCGGGGGGCTGGGTGAAGCTTTCTTT.

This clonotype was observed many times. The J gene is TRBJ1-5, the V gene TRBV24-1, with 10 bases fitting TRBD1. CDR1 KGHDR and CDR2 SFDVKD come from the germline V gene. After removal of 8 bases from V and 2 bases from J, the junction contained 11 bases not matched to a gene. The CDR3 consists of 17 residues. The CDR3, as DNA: TGTGCCACCATCCAGGACAGGGGGGGTCAAGGCAATCAGCCCCAGCATTTT. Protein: CATIQDRGGQGNQPQHF.

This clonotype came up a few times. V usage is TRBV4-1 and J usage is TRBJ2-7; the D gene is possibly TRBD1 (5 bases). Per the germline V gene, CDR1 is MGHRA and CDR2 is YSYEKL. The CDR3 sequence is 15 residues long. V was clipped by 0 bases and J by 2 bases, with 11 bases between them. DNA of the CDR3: TGCGCCAGCAGCCAAGATTTGGAACAGGCCTACGAGCAGTACTTC. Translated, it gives CASSQDLEQAYEQYF.

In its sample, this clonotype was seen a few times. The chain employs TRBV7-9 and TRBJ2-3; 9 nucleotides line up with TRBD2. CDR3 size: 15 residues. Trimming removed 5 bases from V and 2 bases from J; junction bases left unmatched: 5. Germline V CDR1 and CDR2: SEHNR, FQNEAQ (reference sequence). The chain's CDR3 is CASSPQGLATDTQYF. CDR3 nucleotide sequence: TGTGCCAGCAGCCCCCAGGGACTAGCCACAGATACGCAGTATTTT. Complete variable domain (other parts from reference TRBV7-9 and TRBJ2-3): DTGVSQNPRHKITKRGQNVTFRCDPISEHNRLYWYRQTLGQGPEFLTYFQNEAQLEKSRLLSDRFSAERPKGSFSTLEIQRTEQGDSAMYLCASSPQGLATDTQYFGPGTRLTVL.

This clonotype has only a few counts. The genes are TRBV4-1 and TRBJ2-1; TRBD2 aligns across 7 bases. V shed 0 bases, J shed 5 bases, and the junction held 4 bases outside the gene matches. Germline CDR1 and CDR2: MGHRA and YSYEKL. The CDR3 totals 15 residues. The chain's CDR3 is CASSQDYLADNEQFF. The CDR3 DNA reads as TGCGCCAGCAGCCAAGATTATCTAGCGGACAATGAGCAGTTCTTC.

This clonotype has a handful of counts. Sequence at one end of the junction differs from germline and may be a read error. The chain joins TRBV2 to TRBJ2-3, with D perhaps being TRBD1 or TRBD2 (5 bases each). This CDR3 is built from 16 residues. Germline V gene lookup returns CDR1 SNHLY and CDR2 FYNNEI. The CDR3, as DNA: TGTGCCAGCAGCGAAGGGGAGCCAGACCTCACAGATACGCAGTATTTT. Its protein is CASSEGEPDLTDTQYF. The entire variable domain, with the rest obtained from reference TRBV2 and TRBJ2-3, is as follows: EPEVTQTPSHQVTQMGQEVILRCVPISNHLYFYWYRQILGQKVEFLVSFYNNEISEKSEIFDDQFSVERPDGSNFTLKIRSTKLEDSAMYFCASSEGEPDLTDTQYFGPGTRLTVL.

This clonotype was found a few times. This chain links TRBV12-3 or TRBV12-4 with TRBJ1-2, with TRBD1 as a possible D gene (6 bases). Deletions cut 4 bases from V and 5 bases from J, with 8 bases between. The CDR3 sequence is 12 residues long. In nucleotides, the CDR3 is TGTGCCAGCAGTTCCAGGGGATATGGCTACACCTTC. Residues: CASSSRGYGYTF.

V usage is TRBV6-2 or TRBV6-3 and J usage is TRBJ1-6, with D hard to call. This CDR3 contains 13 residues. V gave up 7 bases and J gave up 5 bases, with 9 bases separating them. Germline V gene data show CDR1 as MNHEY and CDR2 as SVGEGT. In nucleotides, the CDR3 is TGTGCCAGCACTCCGACCGATAATTCACCCCTCCACTTT. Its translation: CASTPTDNSPLHF.

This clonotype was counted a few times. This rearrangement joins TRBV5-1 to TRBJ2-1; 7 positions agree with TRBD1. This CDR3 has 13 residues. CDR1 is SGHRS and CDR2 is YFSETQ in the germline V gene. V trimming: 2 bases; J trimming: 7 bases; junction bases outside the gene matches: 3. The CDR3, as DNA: TGCGCCAGCAGCTTTTCACAGGGGAATGAGCAGTTCTTC. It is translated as CASSFSQGNEQFF.

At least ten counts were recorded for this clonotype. The CDR3 DNA reads as TGCGCCAGCAGCTTCCGACTAGCGCAGAACACCGGGGAGCTGTTTTTT. Its protein product is CASSFRLAQNTGELFF. V gene TRBV5-1 combines with J gene TRBJ2-2; 8 nucleotides line up with TRBD2. The germline V gene has CDR1 SGHRS and CDR2 YFSETQ. V gave up 2 bases and J gave up 1 base; unmatched junction bases: 4. The CDR3 runs 16 residues.